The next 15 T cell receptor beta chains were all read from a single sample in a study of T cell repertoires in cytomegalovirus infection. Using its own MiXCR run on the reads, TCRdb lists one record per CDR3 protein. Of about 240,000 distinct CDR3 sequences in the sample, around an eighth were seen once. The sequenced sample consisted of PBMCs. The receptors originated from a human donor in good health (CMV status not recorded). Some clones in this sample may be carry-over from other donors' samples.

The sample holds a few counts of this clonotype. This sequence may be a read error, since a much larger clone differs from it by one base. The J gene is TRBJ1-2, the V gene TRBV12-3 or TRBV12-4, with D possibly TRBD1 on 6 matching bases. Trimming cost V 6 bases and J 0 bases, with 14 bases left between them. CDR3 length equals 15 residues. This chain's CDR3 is CASSPGVIANYGYTF. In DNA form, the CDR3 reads TGTGCCAGCAGCCCAGGGGTGATAGCTAACTATGGCTACACCTTC.

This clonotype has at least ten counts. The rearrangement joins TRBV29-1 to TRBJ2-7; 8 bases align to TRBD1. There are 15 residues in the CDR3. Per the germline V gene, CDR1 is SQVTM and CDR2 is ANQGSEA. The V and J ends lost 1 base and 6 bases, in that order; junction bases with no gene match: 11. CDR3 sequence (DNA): TGCAGCGTTGAAGTGGAACAGGGGGTCCCTAGCGAGCAGTACTTC. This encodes CSVEVEQGVPSEQYF.

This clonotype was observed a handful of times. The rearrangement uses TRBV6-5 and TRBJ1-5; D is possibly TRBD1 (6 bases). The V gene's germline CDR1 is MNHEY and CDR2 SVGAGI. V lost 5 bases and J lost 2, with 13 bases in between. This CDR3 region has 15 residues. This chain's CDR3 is CASSPQGGGNQPQHF. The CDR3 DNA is TGTGCCAGCAGTCCACAGGGAGGAGGCAATCAGCCCCAGCATTTT.

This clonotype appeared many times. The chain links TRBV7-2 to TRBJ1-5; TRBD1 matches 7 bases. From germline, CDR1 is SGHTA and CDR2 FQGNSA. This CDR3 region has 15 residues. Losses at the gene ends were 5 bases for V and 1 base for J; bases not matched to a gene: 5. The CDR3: CASSEPGQSNQPQHF. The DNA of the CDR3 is TGTGCCAGCAGCGAACCGGGACAGAGCAATCAGCCCCAGCATTTT.

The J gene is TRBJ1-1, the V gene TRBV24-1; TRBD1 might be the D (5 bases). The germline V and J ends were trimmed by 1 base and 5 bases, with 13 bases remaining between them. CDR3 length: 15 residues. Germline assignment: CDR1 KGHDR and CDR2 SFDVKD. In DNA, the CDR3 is TGTGCCACCAGTGATTTCAAGGGGAATGGGACTGAAGCTTTCTTT. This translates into CATSDFKGNGTEAFF.

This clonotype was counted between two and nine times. As DNA, the CDR3 is TGCGCCAGCAGCCGCCCTTTAGCGGGAACTACCTACAATGAGCAGTTCTTC. It codes for CASSRPLAGTTYNEQFF. The gene calls are TRBV5-1 and TRBJ2-1; 8 nucleotides line up with TRBD2. The CDR3 has 17 residues. The germline CDR1 and CDR2 sequences are SGHRS and YFSETQ. V was clipped by 4 bases and J by 2 bases; unmatched bases: 11.

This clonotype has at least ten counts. The CDR3 nucleotides read TGTGCCAGCAGCTTAGTGGGTAAGGAGGGCGAGCAGTACTTC. Translation: CASSLVGKEGEQYF. This chain joins TRBV7-2 and TRBJ2-7; D is perhaps TRBD2 (6 bases). V dropped 1 base and J dropped 6 bases, with 13 bases sitting between them. The CDR3 is 14 residues long. Germline CDR1 and CDR2: SGHTA and FQGNSA.

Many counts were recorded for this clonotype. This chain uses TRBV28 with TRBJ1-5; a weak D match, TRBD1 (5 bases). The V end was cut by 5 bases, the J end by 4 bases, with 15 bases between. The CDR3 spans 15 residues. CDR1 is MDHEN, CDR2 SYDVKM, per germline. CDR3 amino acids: CASSPPRGTNQPQHF. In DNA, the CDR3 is TGTGCCAGCAGTCCGCCCCGGGGGACGAATCAGCCCCAGCATTTT.

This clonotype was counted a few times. DNA of the CDR3: TGTGCCAGCAGTTATCCCCCCTGGAGGGCGACCGGGGAGCTGTTTTTT. Translating gives CASSYPPWRATGELFF. V and J are TRBV6-2 or TRBV6-3 and TRBJ2-2; possible D gene TRBD2, 6 bases. Germline V gives CDR1 MNHEY, CDR2 SVGEGT. Between the trimmed V and J ends, which lost 3 bases and 5 bases, there was a span of 16 bases. The CDR3 covers 16 residues.

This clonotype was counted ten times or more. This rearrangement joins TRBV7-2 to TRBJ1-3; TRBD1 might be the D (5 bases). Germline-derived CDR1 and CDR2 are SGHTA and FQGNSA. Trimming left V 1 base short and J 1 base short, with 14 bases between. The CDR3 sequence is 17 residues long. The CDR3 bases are TGTGCCAGCAGCTTAGAAGGGGTGGGAGGTTCTGGAAACACCATATATTTT. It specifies CASSLEGVGGSGNTIYF.

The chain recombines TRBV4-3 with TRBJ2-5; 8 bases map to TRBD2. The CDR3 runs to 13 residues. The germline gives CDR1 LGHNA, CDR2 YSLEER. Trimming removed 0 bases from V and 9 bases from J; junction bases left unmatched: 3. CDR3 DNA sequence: TGCGCCAGCAGCCAAGACCGGGGGGGTCCCCAGTACTTC. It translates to CASSQDRGGPQYF.

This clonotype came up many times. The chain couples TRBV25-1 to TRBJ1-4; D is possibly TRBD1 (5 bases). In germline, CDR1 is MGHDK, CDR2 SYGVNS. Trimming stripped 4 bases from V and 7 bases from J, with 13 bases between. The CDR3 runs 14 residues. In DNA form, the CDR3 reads TGTGCCAGCAGTGTGAGGGGCACACCTGAAAAACTGTTTTTT. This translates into CASSVRGTPEKLFF.

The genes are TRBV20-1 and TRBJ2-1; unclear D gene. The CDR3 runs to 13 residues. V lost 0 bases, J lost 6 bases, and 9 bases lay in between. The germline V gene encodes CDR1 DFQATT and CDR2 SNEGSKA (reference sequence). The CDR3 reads CSARDRPGNEQFF. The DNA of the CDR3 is TGCAGTGCTAGAGATAGACCTGGCAATGAGCAGTTCTTC.

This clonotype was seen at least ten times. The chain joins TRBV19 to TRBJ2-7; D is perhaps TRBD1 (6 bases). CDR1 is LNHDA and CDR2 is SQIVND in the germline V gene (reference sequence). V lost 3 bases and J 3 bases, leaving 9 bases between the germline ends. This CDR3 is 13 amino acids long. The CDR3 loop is CASSIGRGYEQYF. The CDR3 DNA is TGTGCCAGTAGTATCGGCAGGGGCTACGAGCAGTACTTC.

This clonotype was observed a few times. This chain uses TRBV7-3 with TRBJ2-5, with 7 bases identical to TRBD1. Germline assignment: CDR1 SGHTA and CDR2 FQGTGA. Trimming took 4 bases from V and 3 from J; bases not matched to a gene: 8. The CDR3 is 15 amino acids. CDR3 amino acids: CASSYNTGAEETQYF. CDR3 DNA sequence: TGTGCCAGCAGCTATAACACAGGGGCGGAAGAGACCCAGTACTTC.